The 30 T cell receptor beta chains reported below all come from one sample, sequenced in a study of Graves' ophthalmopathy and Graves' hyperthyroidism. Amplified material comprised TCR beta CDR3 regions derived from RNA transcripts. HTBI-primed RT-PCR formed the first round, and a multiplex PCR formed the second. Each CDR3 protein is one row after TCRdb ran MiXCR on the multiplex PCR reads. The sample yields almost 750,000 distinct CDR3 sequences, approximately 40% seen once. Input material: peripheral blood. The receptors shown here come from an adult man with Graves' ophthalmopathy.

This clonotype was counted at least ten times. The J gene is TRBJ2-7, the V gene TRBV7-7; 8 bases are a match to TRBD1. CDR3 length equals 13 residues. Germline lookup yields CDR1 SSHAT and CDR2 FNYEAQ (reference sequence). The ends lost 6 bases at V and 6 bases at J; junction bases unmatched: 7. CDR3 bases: TGTGCCAGCAGTTCCGGGACAGGAACCGAGCAGTACTTC. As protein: CASSSGTGTEQYF.

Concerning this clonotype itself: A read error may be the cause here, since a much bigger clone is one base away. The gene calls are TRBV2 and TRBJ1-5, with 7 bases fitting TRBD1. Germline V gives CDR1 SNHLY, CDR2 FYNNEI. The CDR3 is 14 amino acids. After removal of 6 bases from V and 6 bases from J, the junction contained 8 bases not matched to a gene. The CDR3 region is CASSVGGGGQPQHF. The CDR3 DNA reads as TGTGCCAGCAGCGTAGGAGGGGGCGGTCAGCCCCAGCATTTT.

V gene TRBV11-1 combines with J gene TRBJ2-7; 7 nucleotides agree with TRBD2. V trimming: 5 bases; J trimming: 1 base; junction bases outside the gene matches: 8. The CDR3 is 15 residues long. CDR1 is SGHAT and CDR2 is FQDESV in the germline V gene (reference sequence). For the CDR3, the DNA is TGTGCCAGCAGCCTGGGAGGGGCAAAATCCTACGAGCAGTACTTC. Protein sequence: CASSLGGAKSYEQYF.

The CDR3 loop reads CASSYLSWMRTATYEQYF. The CDR3 DNA follows: TGTGCCAGCAGTTACTTATCGTGGATGAGGACGGCAACCTACGAGCAGTACTTC. The chain has TRBV6-5 and TRBJ2-7, with D hard to call. Trimming shortened V by 1 base and J by 2 bases, and 21 bases separated the two germline ends. Germline V lookup: CDR1 MNHEY, CDR2 SVGAGI. This CDR3 has 18 amino acids.

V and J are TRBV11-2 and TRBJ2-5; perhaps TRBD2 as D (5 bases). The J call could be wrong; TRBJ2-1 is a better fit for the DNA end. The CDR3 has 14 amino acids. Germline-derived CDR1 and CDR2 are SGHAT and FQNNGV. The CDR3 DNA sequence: TGTGCCAGCAGACTACGTGGAGGATACAATGAGCAGTTCTTC. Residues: CASRLRGGYNEQFF.

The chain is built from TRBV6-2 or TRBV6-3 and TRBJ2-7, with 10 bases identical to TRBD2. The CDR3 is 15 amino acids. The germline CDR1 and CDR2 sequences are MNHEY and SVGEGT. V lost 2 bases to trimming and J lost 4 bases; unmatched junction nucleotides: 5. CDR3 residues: CASSYGTSGIYEQYF. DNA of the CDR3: TGTGCCAGCAGTTACGGTACTAGCGGGATTTACGAGCAGTACTTC.

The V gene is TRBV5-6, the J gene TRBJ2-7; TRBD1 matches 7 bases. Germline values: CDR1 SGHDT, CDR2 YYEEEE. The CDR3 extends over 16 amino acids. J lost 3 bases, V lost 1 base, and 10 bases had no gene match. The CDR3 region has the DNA TGTGCCAGCAGCTTGCCGCAGGACCGGGACAGCTACGAGCAGTACTTC. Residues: CASSLPQDRDSYEQYF.

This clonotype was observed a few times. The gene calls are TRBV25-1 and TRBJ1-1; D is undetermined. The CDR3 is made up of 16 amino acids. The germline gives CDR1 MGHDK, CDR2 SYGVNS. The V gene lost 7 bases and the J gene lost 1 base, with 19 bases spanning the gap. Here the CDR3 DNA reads TGTGCCAGCAAACCCCTTGGCCAAGGGTCGAACACTGAAGCTTTCTTT. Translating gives CASKPLGQGSNTEAFF. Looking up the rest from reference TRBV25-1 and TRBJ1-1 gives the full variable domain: EADIYQTPRYLVIGTGKKITLECSQTMGHDKMYWYQQDPGMELHLIHYSYGVNSTEKGDLSSESTVSRIRTEHFPLTLESARPSHTSQYLCASKPLGQGSNTEAFFGQGTRLTVV.

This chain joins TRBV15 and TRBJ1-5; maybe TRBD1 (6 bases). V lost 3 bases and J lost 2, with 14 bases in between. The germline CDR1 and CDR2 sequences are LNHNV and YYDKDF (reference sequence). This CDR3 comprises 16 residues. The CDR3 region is CATSSAGGKGNQPQHF. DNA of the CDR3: TGTGCCACCAGCAGTGCCGGGGGCAAGGGCAATCAGCCCCAGCATTTT.

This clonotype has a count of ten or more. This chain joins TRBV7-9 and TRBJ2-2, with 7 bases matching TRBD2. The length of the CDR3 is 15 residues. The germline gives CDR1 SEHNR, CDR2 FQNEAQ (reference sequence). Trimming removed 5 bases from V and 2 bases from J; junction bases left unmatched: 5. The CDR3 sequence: CASSATSANTGELFF. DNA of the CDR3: TGTGCCAGCAGCGCTACTAGCGCCAACACCGGGGAGCTGTTTTTT.

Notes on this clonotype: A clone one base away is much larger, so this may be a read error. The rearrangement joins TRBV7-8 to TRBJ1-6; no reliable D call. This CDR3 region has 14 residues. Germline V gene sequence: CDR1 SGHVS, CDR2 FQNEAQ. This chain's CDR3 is CACSLLQTNSPLHF. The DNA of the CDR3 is TGTGCCTGCAGCTTATTACAGACTAATTCACCCCTCCACTTT. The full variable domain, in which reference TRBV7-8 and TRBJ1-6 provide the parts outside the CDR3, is GAGVSQSPRYKVAKRGQDVALRCDPISGHVSLFWYQQALGQGPEFLTYFQNEAQLDKSGLPSDRFFAERPEGSVSTLKIQRTQQEDSAVYLCACSLLQTNSPLHFGNGTRLTVT.

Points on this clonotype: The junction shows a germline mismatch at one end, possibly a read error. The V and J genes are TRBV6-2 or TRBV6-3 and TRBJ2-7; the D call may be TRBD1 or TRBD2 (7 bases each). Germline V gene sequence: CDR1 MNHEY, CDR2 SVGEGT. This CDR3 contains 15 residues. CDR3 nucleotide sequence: TGTGCCATCAGTTACTCAGGGGGGGCTCTCGACGAGCAGTACTTC. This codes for CAISYSGGALDEQYF.

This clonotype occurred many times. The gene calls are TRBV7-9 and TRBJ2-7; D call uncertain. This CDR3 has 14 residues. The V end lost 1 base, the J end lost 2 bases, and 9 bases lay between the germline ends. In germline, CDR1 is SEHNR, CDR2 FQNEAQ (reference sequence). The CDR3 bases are TGTGCCAGCAGCTTAGAGGGAAGGGCCTACGAGCAGTACTTC. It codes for CASSLEGRAYEQYF.

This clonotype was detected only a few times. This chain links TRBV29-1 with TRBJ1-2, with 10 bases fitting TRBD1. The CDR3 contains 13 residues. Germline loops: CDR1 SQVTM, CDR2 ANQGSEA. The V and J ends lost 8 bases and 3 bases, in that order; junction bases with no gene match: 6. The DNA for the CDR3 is TGCAGCTTGGGACAGGGGAAAGACTATGGCTACACCTTC. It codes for CSLGQGKDYGYTF.

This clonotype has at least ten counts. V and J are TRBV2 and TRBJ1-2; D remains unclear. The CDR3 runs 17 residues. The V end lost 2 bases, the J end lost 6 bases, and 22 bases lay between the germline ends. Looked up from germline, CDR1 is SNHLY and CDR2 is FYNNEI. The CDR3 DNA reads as TGTGCCAGCAGTGAATGGGTCGGCCAGGCCGGTTTACATGGCTACACCTTC. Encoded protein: CASSEWVGQAGLHGYTF.

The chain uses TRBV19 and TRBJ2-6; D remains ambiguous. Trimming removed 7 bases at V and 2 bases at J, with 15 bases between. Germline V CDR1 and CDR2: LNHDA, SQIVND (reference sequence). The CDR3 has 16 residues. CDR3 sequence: CASKGSPTPGANVLTF. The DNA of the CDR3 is TGTGCCAGTAAGGGCAGCCCCACCCCTGGGGCCAACGTCCTGACTTTC. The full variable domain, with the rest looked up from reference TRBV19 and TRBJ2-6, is DGGITQSPKYLFRKEGQNVTLSCEQNLNHDAMYWYRQDPGQGLRLIYYSQIVNDFQKGDIAEGYSVSREKKESFPLTVTSAQKNPTAFYLCASKGSPTPGANVLTFGAGSRLTVL.

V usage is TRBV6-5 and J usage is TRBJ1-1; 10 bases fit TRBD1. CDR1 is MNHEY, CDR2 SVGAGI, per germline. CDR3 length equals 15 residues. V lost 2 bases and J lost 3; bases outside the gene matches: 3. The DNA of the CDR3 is TGTGCCAGCAGTTACCCCGGGACAGGGGACACTGAAGCTTTCTTT. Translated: CASSYPGTGDTEAFF.

The CDR3 nucleotides are TGTGCCAGCAGTTACTCATGGTCCGGGACAGGGGCGTCACCCCTCCACTTT. It translates to CASSYSWSGTGASPLHF. The chain joins TRBV6-6 to TRBJ1-6; TRBD1 matches at 10 bases. The CDR3 extends over 17 amino acids. From germline, CDR1 is MNHNY and CDR2 SVGAGI (reference sequence). The V segment lost 0 bases and the J segment 10 bases; nucleotides outside the gene matches: 9.

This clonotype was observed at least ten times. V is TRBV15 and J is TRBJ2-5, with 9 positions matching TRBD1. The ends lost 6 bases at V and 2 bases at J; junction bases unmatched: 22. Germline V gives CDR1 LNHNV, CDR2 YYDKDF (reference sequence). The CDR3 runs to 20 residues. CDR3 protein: CATREAAPGQGLGQQETQYF. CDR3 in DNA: TGTGCCACCAGAGAGGCCGCGCCGGGACAGGGTTTGGGTCAACAAGAGACCCAGTACTTC.

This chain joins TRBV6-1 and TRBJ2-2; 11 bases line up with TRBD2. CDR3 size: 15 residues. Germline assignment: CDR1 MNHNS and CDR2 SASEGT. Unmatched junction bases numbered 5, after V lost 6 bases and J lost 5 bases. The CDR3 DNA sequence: TGTGCCAGCAGCCTACTAGCGGGAGTTACCGGGGAGCTGTTTTTT. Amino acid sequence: CASSLLAGVTGELFF.

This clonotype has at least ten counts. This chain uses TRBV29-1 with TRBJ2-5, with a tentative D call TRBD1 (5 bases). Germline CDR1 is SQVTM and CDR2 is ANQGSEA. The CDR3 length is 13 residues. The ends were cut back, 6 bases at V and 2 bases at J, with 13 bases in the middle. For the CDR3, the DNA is TGCAGCGTACGTCCGGACACACAAGAGACCCAGTACTTC. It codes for CSVRPDTQETQYF.

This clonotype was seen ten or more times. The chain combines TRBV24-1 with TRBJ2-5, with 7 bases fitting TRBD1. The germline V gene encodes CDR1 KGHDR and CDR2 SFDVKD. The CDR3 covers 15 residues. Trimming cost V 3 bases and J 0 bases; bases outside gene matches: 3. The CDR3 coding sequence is TGTGCCACCAGTGATCCGGGACAGAACCAAGAGACCCAGTACTTC. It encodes CATSDPGQNQETQYF.

CDR3 protein: CASSEQGARLTEAFF. The CDR3, as DNA: TGTGCCAGCAGCGAACAGGGGGCAAGACTCACTGAAGCTTTCTTT. The chain recombines TRBV3-1 with TRBJ1-1; 9 bases map to TRBD1. The CDR3 consists of 15 residues. Trimming removed 5 bases from V and 4 bases from J; junction bases left unmatched: 8. Germline CDR1 reads LGHDT; CDR2 reads YNNKEL (reference sequence).

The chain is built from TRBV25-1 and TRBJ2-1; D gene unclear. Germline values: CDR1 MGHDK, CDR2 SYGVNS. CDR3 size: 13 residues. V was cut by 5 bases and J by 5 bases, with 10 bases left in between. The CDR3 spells CASSYRWDNEQFF. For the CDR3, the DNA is TGTGCCAGCAGTTACCGTTGGGACAATGAGCAGTTCTTC. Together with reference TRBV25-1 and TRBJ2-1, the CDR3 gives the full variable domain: EADIYQTPRYLVIGTGKKITLECSQTMGHDKMYWYQQDPGMELHLIHYSYGVNSTEKGDLSSESTVSRIRTEHFPLTLESARPSHTSQYLCASSYRWDNEQFFGPGTRLTVL.

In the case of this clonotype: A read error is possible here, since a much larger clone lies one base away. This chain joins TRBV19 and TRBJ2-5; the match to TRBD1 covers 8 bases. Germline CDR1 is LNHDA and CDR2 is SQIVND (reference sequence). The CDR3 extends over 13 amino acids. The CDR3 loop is CAGSIRGLETQYF. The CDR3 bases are TGTGCCGGTAGTATCAGGGGGCTGGAGACCCAGTACTTC.

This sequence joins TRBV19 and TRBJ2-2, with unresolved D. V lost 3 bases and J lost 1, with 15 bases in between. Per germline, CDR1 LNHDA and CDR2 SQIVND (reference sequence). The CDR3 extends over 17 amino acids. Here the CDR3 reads CASSIDPLRMNTGELFF. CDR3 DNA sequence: TGTGCCAGTAGTATCGACCCACTAAGGATGAACACCGGGGAGCTGTTTTTT.

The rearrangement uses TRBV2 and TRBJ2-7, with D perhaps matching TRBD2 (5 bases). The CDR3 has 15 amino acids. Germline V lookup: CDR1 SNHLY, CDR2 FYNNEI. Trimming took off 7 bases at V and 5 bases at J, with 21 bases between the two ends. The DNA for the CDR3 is TGTGCCAGCACCTTTGGCGGAGGTTTTGAGAACGAGCAGTACTTC. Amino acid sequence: CASTFGGGFENEQYF.

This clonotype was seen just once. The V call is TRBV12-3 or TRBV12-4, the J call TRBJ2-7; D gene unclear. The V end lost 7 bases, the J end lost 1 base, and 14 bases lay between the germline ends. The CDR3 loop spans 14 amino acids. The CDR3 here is CASTRPGESYEQYF. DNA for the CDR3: TGTGCCAGCACCCGACCCGGCGAGTCCTACGAGCAGTACTTC.

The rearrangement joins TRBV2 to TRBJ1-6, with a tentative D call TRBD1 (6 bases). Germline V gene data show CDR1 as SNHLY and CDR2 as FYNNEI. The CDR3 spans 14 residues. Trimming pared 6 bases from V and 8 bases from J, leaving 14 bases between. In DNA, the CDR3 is TGTGCCAGCAGGCCAGGGGCGCGATATTCACCCCTCCACTTT. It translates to CASRPGARYSPLHF.

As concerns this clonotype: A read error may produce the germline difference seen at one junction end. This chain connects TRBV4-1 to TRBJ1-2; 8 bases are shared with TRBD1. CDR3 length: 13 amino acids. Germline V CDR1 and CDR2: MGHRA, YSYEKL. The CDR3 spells CASSQTTGEGYTF. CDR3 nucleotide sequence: TGTGCCAGCAGCCAAACGACAGGGGAAGGCTACACCTTC.